The 4 T cell receptor beta chains reported below all come from one sample, sequenced in a study of post-analysis software for immune sequencing data. Whole-study results and caveats: Patients used four to six TRBV segments, including TRBV5-6, TRBV5-1 and TRBV20-1, more often than controls.

Unique-molecular-identifier-tagged TCR beta cDNA libraries were used. TCRdb reprocessed the PCR reads with MiXCR, giving one entry per CDR3 protein. This table holds about 560,000 distinct CDR3 sequences, about 40% found once. Their recognized antigens are unknown. Sequencing used blood. Receptors originate from a girl aged 10 to 17 with multiple sclerosis.

The V and J genes are TRBV6-5 and TRBJ2-1, with D possibly being TRBD1 (5 bases). V lost 6 bases, J lost 7 bases, and 13 bases lay in between. The CDR3 consists of 13 residues. The germline V gene has CDR1 MNHEY and CDR2 SVGAGI. The CDR3 is CASSQTELNEQFF. The DNA for the CDR3 is TGTGCCAGCAGCCAGACAGAATTAAATGAGCAGTTCTTC.

This clonotype was seen more than once but under ten times. V is TRBV29-1 and J is TRBJ2-5; D not resolved. Trimming took 2 bases from V and 2 from J, leaving 9 bases between them. CDR1 and CDR2 from the germline V gene are SQVTM and ANQGSEA. The CDR3 covers 13 residues. This CDR3 is CSVEWQEQETQYF. CDR3 bases: TGCAGCGTTGAATGGCAGGAACAAGAGACCCAGTACTTC.

This clonotype has just a few counts. The chain recombines TRBV14 with TRBJ1-5; 8 positions match TRBD1. In germline, CDR1 is SGHDN, CDR2 FVKESK. This CDR3 contains 14 residues. V lost 3 bases to trimming and J lost 3 bases; unmatched junction nucleotides: 1. The CDR3 DNA is TGTGCCAGCAGCCAGGGACAGGCCAATCAGCCCCAGCATTTT. This translates into CASSQGQANQPQHF. Full variable domain (missing parts from reference TRBV14 and TRBJ1-5): EAGVTQFPSHSVIEKGQTVTLRCDPISGHDNLYWYRRVMGKEIKFLLHFVKESKQDESGMPNNRFLAERTGGTYSTLKVQPAELEDSGVYFCASSQGQANQPQHFGDGTRLSIL.

There are a few counts of this clonotype. V usage is TRBV12-3 or TRBV12-4 and J usage is TRBJ2-7, with no clear D. The CDR3 covers 12 residues. V was shortened by 4 bases and J by 2 bases, with 6 bases between the two germline ends. The CDR3 reads CASSSPTYEQYF. In nucleotides, the CDR3 is TGTGCCAGCAGTTCTCCAACCTACGAGCAGTACTTC.